This T cell receptor beta chain was documented in a study of shared clonotypes between healthy human individuals. About the study: Researchers assigned three CD4 naive, three CD4 memory, two CD8 naive and one CD8 memory plate to each donor. Overall study results and limits: A generally larger estimated richness was seen in naive subsets than in memory subsets. The diversity represented, both genetic and in exposure history, was limited by few donors.

In the case of this clone: Antigen: not known.

The assay was immunoSEQ multiplex PCR, and TCRdb's table has in-frame clones only and misses some. The sample yields a few million clones, around 90% seen once. Germline lookup yields CDR1 SGHRS and CDR2 YFSETQ. Trimming left V 7 bases short and J 3 bases short, with 11 bases between. The CDR3 contains 12 residues. The TCR sequence derives from a man aged 18 to 29 in good health. Some clones in this sample may be carry-over from other donors' samples. The V call is TRBV5-1, the J call TRBJ2-7; tentative D call: TRBD1 (6 bases). Material for sequencing was naive CD4+ T cells from PBMCs. Subset of the sample: CD45RA+ positively selected. The CDR3 DNA is TGCGCCAGCCGGGACACAGGCTACGAGCAGTACTTC. The encoded protein is CASRDTGYEQYF.